One sample yielded the 27 T cell receptor beta chains listed below, sequenced in a study of control samples from healthy donors and cancer patients. Only in-frame clones appear in the TCRdb table, and some are missing; sequencing was by immunoSEQ multiplex PCR. The data show 150,000 to 200,000 clones, approximately 94% seen once. The sequenced material came from blood. The receptors shown here come from a woman in her thirties or forties in good health.

This clone turned up a few times. This chain joins TRBV15 and TRBJ1-2, with 9 bases matching TRBD1. Trimming cost V 4 bases and J 4 bases; bases outside gene matches: 25. Germline V gene sequence: CDR1 LNHNV, CDR2 YYDKDF (reference sequence). The CDR3 totals 21 residues. The chain's CDR3 is CATSNQRWDEIRDRERYGYTF. The CDR3 DNA sequence: TGTGCCACCAGCAACCAGAGGTGGGACGAGATCCGGGACAGGGAGCGCTATGGCTACACCTTC.

Only one count was recorded for this clone. The chain carries TRBV10-3 and TRBJ1-5, with D perhaps matching TRBD1 (6 bases). Germline CDR1 is ENHRY and CDR2 is SYGVKD. Trimming pared 6 bases from V and 3 bases from J, leaving 9 bases between. The length of the CDR3 is 13 residues. Here the CDR3 DNA reads TGTGCCATCAGCGGACAGATCAATCAGCCCCAGCATTTT. It is translated as CAISGQINQPQHF.

The CDR3: CASSYSGFNTGELFF. DNA of the CDR3: TGTGCCAGCAGTTACTCGGGGTTCAACACCGGGGAGCTGTTTTTT. The chain combines TRBV6-5 with TRBJ2-2; D gene uncertain. Germline lookup yields CDR1 MNHEY and CDR2 SVGAGI. Trimming shortened V by 0 bases and J by 2 bases, and 7 bases separated the two germline ends. The CDR3 spans 15 residues.

The V and J genes are TRBV9 and TRBJ1-6; TRBD1 is a possible D gene (6 bases). This CDR3 has 15 amino acids. The V end was cut by 4 bases, the J end by 8 bases, with 16 bases between. The germline CDR1 and CDR2 sequences are SGDLS and YYNGEE. The CDR3 nucleotides read TGTGCCAGCAGCTACACGGGACACACAGATTCACCCCTCCACTTT. Its protein is CASSYTGHTDSPLHF.

This rearrangement joins TRBV5-1 to TRBJ2-3; unclear D gene. V lost 0 bases to trimming and J lost 5 bases, with 19 bases between them. The germline V gene has CDR1 SGHRS and CDR2 YFSETQ. This CDR3 comprises 17 residues. The chain's CDR3 is CASSLGPSSLRQDTQYF. The CDR3 DNA reads as TGCGCCAGCAGCTTGGGTCCCAGTTCTCTCAGGCAAGATACGCAGTATTTT.

The chain combines TRBV15 with TRBJ2-2; D not certain. CDR1 and CDR2 from the germline V gene are LNHNV and YYDKDF (reference sequence). With 0 bases removed from V and 4 bases from J, the gap between germline ends came to 12 bases. CDR3 length: 16 amino acids. CDR3 nucleotides: TGTGCCACCAGCAGAGAGGGGAAGGGCGGCACCGGGGAGCTGTTTTTT. It yields the protein CATSREGKGGTGELFF.

This sequence joins TRBV19 and TRBJ2-1, with unresolved D. V shed 1 base and J shed 2 bases, with 3 bases lying between them. Germline CDR1 reads LNHDA; CDR2 reads SQIVND (reference sequence). This CDR3 is built from 13 residues. The CDR3 nucleotides read TGTGCCAGTAGTATAGGGCCCTACAATGAGCAGTTCTTC. Translated, it gives CASSIGPYNEQFF. The variable domain in full, completed from reference TRBV19 and TRBJ2-1, reads DGGITQSPKYLFRKEGQNVTLSCEQNLNHDAMYWYRQDPGQGLRLIYYSQIVNDFQKGDIAEGYSVSREKKESFPLTVTSAQKNPTAFYLCASSIGPYNEQFFGPGTRLTVL.

The V and J genes are TRBV5-1 and TRBJ2-7; TRBD1 agrees at 8 bases. Germline CDR1 and CDR2: SGHRS and YFSETQ. With V trimmed by 2 bases and J by 3 bases, 25 bases remained unmatched. The CDR3 spans 21 residues. The CDR3 DNA sequence: TGCGCCAGCAGCTTAAGACGCCGGACAGGGAGTGGGCTCTACGAAAACTACGAGCAGTACTTC. Protein product: CASSLRRRTGSGLYENYEQYF.

This clone has just one count. The rearrangement joins TRBV7-2 to TRBJ1-2; 9 bases line up with TRBD1. The V and J ends lost 5 bases and 6 bases, in that order; junction bases with no gene match: 13. There are 16 residues in the CDR3. CDR1 is SGHTA and CDR2 is FQGNSA in the germline V gene. This CDR3 is CASSQDRQGVRNGYTF. CDR3 DNA: TGTGCCAGCAGCCAAGACCGACAGGGGGTTAGGAATGGCTACACCTTC.

The chain links TRBV6-2 or TRBV6-3 to TRBJ1-2, with unresolved D. Germline V gene sequence: CDR1 MNHEY, CDR2 SVGEGT. V lost 6 bases and J lost 0, with 14 bases in between. The CDR3 runs to 15 residues. CDR3 sequence: CASSKIGSANYGYTF. The DNA of the CDR3 is TGTGCCAGCAGCAAAATCGGGTCAGCTAACTATGGCTACACCTTC.

This chain links TRBV6-5 with TRBJ1-3; D might be TRBD1 (6 bases). Trimming pared 4 bases from V and 5 bases from J, leaving 12 bases between. Germline assignment: CDR1 MNHEY and CDR2 SVGAGI. The CDR3 covers 14 residues. CDR3 coding DNA: TGTGCCAGCAGTTCGGCAGGGGCGCGAAACACCATATATTTT. Its protein product is CASSSAGARNTIYF.

The V and J genes are TRBV5-8 and TRBJ1-2, with 7 bases lining up with TRBD1. The junction had 8 bases not matched to a gene; V was cut back by 0 bases and J by 0 bases. Germline V lookup: CDR1 SGHTS, CDR2 YDEGEE. The CDR3 runs to 17 residues. The CDR3 here is CASSLGYGTASNYGYTF. CDR3 in DNA: TGTGCCAGCAGCTTGGGATACGGGACAGCGTCTAACTATGGCTACACCTTC.

The V and J genes are TRBV27 and TRBJ1-5; D not resolved. CDR1 is MNHEY, CDR2 SMNVEV, per germline (reference sequence). This CDR3 comprises 16 residues. The V end lost 5 bases, the J end lost 4 bases, and 18 bases lay between the germline ends. This chain's CDR3 is CASSPFTRSRNQPQHF. CDR3 nucleotide sequence: TGTGCCAGCAGTCCCTTCACCCGGAGCCGAAATCAGCCCCAGCATTTT.

This chain uses TRBV7-9 with TRBJ1-5, with D maybe TRBD1 (5 bases). The CDR3 covers 14 residues. The germline gives CDR1 SEHNR, CDR2 FQNEAQ (reference sequence). With 2 bases removed from V and 7 bases from J, the gap between germline ends came to 12 bases. For the CDR3, the DNA is TGTGCCAGCAGCTTAATAGGGGACTCCCAGCCCCAGCATTTT. This encodes CASSLIGDSQPQHF.

The chain joins TRBV6-6 to TRBJ2-1, with unresolved D. Between the trimmed V and J ends, which lost 1 base and 10 bases, there was a span of 14 bases. This CDR3 comprises 14 residues. Germline CDR1 reads MNHNY; CDR2 reads SVGAGI (reference sequence). In nucleotides, the CDR3 is TGTGCCAGCAGTTACTGGCATACGTCCGGGGAGCAGTTCTTC. The encoded protein is CASSYWHTSGEQFF.

This sequence joins TRBV4-3 and TRBJ2-5; no clear D. CDR3 length equals 14 residues. The V gene lost 4 bases and the J gene lost 0 bases, with 9 bases spanning the gap. Germline values: CDR1 LGHNA, CDR2 YSLEER. Here the CDR3 DNA reads TGCGCCAGCAGCCCGGGCAGCAACCAAGAGACCCAGTACTTC. It is translated as CASSPGSNQETQYF.

The gene calls are TRBV5-5 and TRBJ1-4; D may be TRBD1 (5 bases). Germline V CDR1 and CDR2: SGHKS, YYEKEE (reference sequence). V shed 0 bases and J shed 7 bases, with 13 bases lying between them. The CDR3 extends over 15 amino acids. The CDR3 sequence is CASSLGEVGGEKLFF. CDR3 DNA: TGTGCCAGCAGCTTGGGTGAGGTCGGGGGTGAAAAACTGTTTTTT.

This sequence joins TRBV18 and TRBJ1-5; no clear D gene. V gave up 3 bases and J gave up 9 bases, with 18 bases separating them. Germline-derived CDR1 and CDR2 are KGHSH and LQKENI. The CDR3 is 15 amino acids. CDR3 in amino acids: CASSPAGSLGGPQHF. The DNA for the CDR3 is TGTGCCAGCTCACCCGCTGGGTCCCTGGGTGGGCCCCAGCATTTT. Based on the CDR3 plus reference TRBV18 and TRBJ1-5, the full variable domain is NAGVMQNPRHLVRRRGQEARLRCSPMKGHSHVYWYRQLPEEGLKFMVYLQKENIIDESGMPKERFSAEFPKEGPSILRIQQVVRGDSAAYFCASSPAGSLGGPQHFGDGTRLSIL.

The V gene is TRBV2, the J gene TRBJ1-2; 7 bases line up with TRBD1. The V gene's germline CDR1 is SNHLY and CDR2 FYNNEI. This CDR3 spans 11 amino acids. After removal of 6 bases from V and 7 bases from J, the junction contained 2 bases not matched to a gene. Here the CDR3 reads CASRTGTGYTF. The CDR3 DNA reads TGTGCCAGCAGGACAGGGACTGGCTACACCTTC.

The rearrangement joins TRBV19 to TRBJ2-4; 10 positions match TRBD1. The CDR3 extends over 15 amino acids. With 5 bases clipped from V and 5 bases from J, the junction kept 6 bases outside the gene matches. The germline V gene has CDR1 LNHDA and CDR2 SQIVND (reference sequence). The CDR3 nucleotides are TGTGCCAGTAGTCAATCCGGGACAGGGGAAAACATTCAGTACTTC. The encoded protein is CASSQSGTGENIQYF.

The rearrangement uses TRBV20-1 and TRBJ1-4; D is unclear. Germline CDR1 is DFQATT and CDR2 is SNEGSKA (reference sequence). The CDR3 is made up of 11 amino acids. V was cut by 6 bases and J by 5 bases, with 7 bases left in between. The chain's CDR3 is CSAEFNEKLFF. The CDR3 DNA sequence: TGCAGTGCCGAGTTCAATGAAAAACTGTTTTTT.

The rearrangement joins TRBV4-3 to TRBJ1-3, with D hard to call. Germline CDR1 reads LGHNA; CDR2 reads YSLEER. V lost 1 base to trimming and J lost 5 bases, with 12 bases between them. The CDR3 extends over 15 amino acids. CDR3 residues: CASSQGAQVRNTIYF. CDR3 bases: TGCGCCAGCAGCCAAGGGGCCCAAGTTAGAAACACCATATATTTT.

The sample holds one count of this clone. The chain uses TRBV6-5 and TRBJ2-3; D is perhaps TRBD1 (5 bases). V was trimmed by 7 bases and J by 6 bases, leaving 20 bases between them. The CDR3 has 15 amino acids. CDR1 is MNHEY and CDR2 is SVGAGI in the germline V gene. The CDR3 region has the DNA TGTGCCAGCAAAACGGGCAGGCGTTCAGGGGATACGCAGTATTTT. Amino acid sequence: CASKTGRRSGDTQYF.

This clone showed up just once. The chain carries TRBV10-3 and TRBJ2-3; D remains unclear. Looked up from germline, CDR1 is ENHRY and CDR2 is SYGVKD. The CDR3 has 12 amino acids. V shed 3 bases and J shed 5 bases, with 6 bases lying between them. The CDR3 coding sequence is TGTGCCATCAGTGAACGCGGAGATACGCAGTATTTT. The encoded protein is CAISERGDTQYF.

The chain is built from TRBV27 and TRBJ2-1; a weak D match, TRBD2 (6 bases). This CDR3 comprises 12 residues. Trimming left V 2 bases short and J 9 bases short, with 8 bases between. Germline CDR1 MNHEY, CDR2 SMNVEV (reference sequence). CDR3 nucleotides: TGTGCCAGCAGTTTACGGGGGTCTGAGCAGTTCTTC. This sequence encodes CASSLRGSEQFF.

This clone was observed a single time. V and J are TRBV15 and TRBJ1-1; no clear D gene. The germline V gene encodes CDR1 LNHNV and CDR2 YYDKDF (reference sequence). The CDR3 spans 14 residues. V was cut by 7 bases and J by 3 bases, with 15 bases left in between. Here the CDR3 DNA reads TGTGCCACCACCCTTAACCGGAAGGACACTGAAGCTTTCTTT. This codes for CATTLNRKDTEAFF.

The J gene is TRBJ1-1, the V gene TRBV19; D is unresolved. With 3 bases removed from V and 4 bases from J, the gap between germline ends came to 15 bases. Germline CDR1 is LNHDA and CDR2 is SQIVND (reference sequence). The CDR3 runs to 15 residues. The CDR3 is CASSISMGWGTEAFF. The CDR3 nucleotides read TGTGCCAGTAGTATTTCTATGGGATGGGGCACTGAAGCTTTCTTT.